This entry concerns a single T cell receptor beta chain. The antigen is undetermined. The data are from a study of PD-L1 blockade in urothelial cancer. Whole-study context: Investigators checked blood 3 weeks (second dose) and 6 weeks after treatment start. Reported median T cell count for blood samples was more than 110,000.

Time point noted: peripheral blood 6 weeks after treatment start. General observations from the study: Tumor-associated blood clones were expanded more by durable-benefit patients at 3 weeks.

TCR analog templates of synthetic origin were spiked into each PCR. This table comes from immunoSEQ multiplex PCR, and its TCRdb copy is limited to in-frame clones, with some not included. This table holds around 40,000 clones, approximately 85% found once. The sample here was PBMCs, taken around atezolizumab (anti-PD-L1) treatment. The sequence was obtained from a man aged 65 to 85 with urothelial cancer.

The CDR3 loop is CASSSGDDNQPQHF. CDR3 nucleotide sequence: TGTGCCAGCAGTTCAGGGGATGACAATCAGCCCCAGCATTTT. The chain combines TRBV6-5 with TRBJ1-5, with D perhaps matching TRBD1 (6 bases). Trimming removed 4 bases at V and 3 bases at J, with 10 bases between. The CDR3 is made up of 14 amino acids. Germline loops: CDR1 MNHEY, CDR2 SVGAGI.